Listed below are T cell receptor beta chains from one sample, sequenced in a study of shared clonotypes between healthy human individuals. Measured with immunoSEQ multiplex PCR; TCRdb has only the in-frame clones, and not every one. The data show some 1,100,000 clones, about four fifths seen once. The sequenced material came from memory CD4+ T cells from PBMCs. Receptor source: a man younger than 35 in good health. Some clones in this sample may be carry-over from other donors' samples. Both conserved end residues are part of each CDR3. A D gene is named only where the DNA matches it firmly. The listing skips clone size in some rows; elsewhere it reads once, few, many or a size class.

j_call	d_call	v_call	clone_size	cdr3_nt	cdr3_aa
TRBJ1-5	TRBD1	TRBV28	once	TGTGCCATCAACAGGGGCGGAGGCAATCAGCCCCAGCATTTT	CAINRGGGNQPQHF
TRBJ1-5	-	TRBV9	-	TGTGCCAGCAGCCCTGGGGGACACTTAAGCAATCAGCCCCAGCATTTT	CASSPGGHLSNQPQHF
TRBJ1-3	-	TRBV6-5	-	TGTGCCAGCAGAGACTCTCAGGGTGCTGGCACCATATATTTT	CASRDSQGAGTIYF
TRBJ2-1	-	TRBV6-4	-	TGTGCCAGCAGCCGCGACAGGTACAATGAGCAGTTCTTC	CASSRDRYNEQFF
TRBJ2-7	TRBD2	TRBV4-2	many	TGTGCCAGCAGCCAAGATCGAAGCGGGAGTAGGTACGAGCAGTACTTC	CASSQDRSGSRYEQYF
TRBJ2-5	TRBD1	TRBV2	-	TGTGCCAGCAGTGAGCGGACAGGGGGGGAGACCCAGTACTTC	CASSERTGGETQYF
TRBJ1-5	-	TRBV5-1	-	TGCGCCAGCAGTCCCTTTCCCACATTCGGGGAACAGCCCCAGCATTTT	CASSPFPTFGEQPQHF
TRBJ1-1	-	TRBV19	many	TGTGCCAGTAGTATAGTGAGGGACACTGAAGCTTTCTTT	CASSIVRDTEAFF
TRBJ1-2	TRBD1	TRBV27	-	TGTGCCAGGGGGGCTACAGGGGGCATCATGTTTGGCTACACCTTC	CARGATGGIMFGYTF
TRBJ2-2	-	TRBV18	-	TGTGCCAGCTCACTTCTCCGCGGACCTCCCACCGGGGAGCTGTTTTTT	CASSLLRGPPTGELFF
TRBJ1-5	-	TRBV28	-	TGTGCCAGCAGTTTTAAGGGTCCCAATCAGCCCCAGCATTTT	CASSFKGPNQPQHF
TRBJ1-1	TRBD1	TRBV10-3	-	TGTGCCATCAGGGGGACAGGGCAGTCGTACACTGAAGCTTTCTTT	CAIRGTGQSYTEAFF
TRBJ2-7	-	TRBV5-6	-	TGTGCCAGCAGCCTAGCGCATTCCTACGAGCAGTACTTC	CASSLAHSYEQYF
TRBJ2-1	TRBD2	TRBV30	-	TGTGCCTACTCTATTACTAGCGGGAGTTACTACAATGAGCAGTTCTTC	CAYSITSGSYYNEQFF
TRBJ1-1	-	TRBV5-1	-	TGCGCCAGCAGCTTGGTTGGACGGGAATATGCTGAAGCTTTCTTT	CASSLVGREYAEAFF
TRBJ2-7	-	TRBV10-3	-	TGTGCCATCAGTGATGGGATACAGAGCTCCTACGAGCAGTACTTC	CAISDGIQSSYEQYF
TRBJ2-5	-	TRBV6-1	-	TGTGCCAGCAGTCAGGGACCTTCCACAGAGACCCAGTACTTC	CASSQGPSTETQYF
TRBJ2-7	-	TRBV28	-	TGTGCCAGCAGCCCTGCTAGCACCTACGAGCAGTACTTC	CASSPASTYEQYF
TRBJ2-1	-	TRBV5-5	-	TGTGCCAGCAGCACAAGGACTCGAATTGAGTTAGAGCAGTTCTTC	CASSTRTRIELEQFF
TRBJ2-7	-	TRBV27	-	TGTGCCAGCAGTTCGCTGGCGACATTAGACCGCGAGCAGTACTTC	CASSSLATLDREQYF
TRBJ2-7	-	TRBV6-4	-	TGTGCCAGCAGTGACTGGAGGTTCCACGAGCAGTACTTC	CASSDWRFHEQYF
TRBJ2-3	-	TRBV5-1	-	TGCGCCAGCAGCTCGGGTGGGGCGGGAGATACGCAGTATTTT	CASSSGGAGDTQYF
TRBJ1-1	-	TRBV6-7	-	TGTGCCAGCAGTAGGGGCGACAACACTGAAGCTTTCTTT	CASSRGDNTEAFF
TRBJ1-2	TRBD1	TRBV11-2	-	TGTGCCAGCAGCCAAAGATCGGGACAGGGGATCACCTTC	CASSQRSGQGITF
TRBJ2-1	TRBD1	TRBV7-2	-	TGTGCCAGCAGCCGCCCGGGACAGTGGAACAATGAGCAGTTCTTC	CASSRPGQWNNEQFF
TRBJ1-4	TRBD1	TRBV7-9	-	TGTGCCAGCAACAGGGGGACTAATGAAAAACTGTTTTTT	CASNRGTNEKLFF
TRBJ2-7	TRBD1	TRBV18	-	TGTGCCAGCTCACCTGGGACAGGTTCCTACGAGCAGTACTTC	CASSPGTGSYEQYF
TRBJ2-7	TRBD1	TRBV11-1	-	TGTGCCAGCACCCGGGACAGGGGGTACGAGCAGTACTTC	CASTRDRGYEQYF
TRBJ2-7	TRBD2	TRBV7-2	-	TGTGCCAGCAGCTTACCCGAGAAAGCGGGGAGCTCCTACGAGCAGTACTTC	CASSLPEKAGSSYEQYF
TRBJ2-1	TRBD2	TRBV28	-	TGTGCCACCGTCCTAGCGGCCGTGGATGAGCAGTTCTTC	CATVLAAVDEQFF
TRBJ2-3	-	TRBV5-6	few	TGTGCCAGCAGTCCCAGCGGGAGCACAGATACGCAGTATTTT	CASSPSGSTDTQYF
TRBJ2-7	-	TRBV2	-	TGTGCCAGCAACCTGGGCAACCTAAGGCGGGAGCAGTACTTC	CASNLGNLRREQYF
TRBJ2-2	-	TRBV5-4	-	TGTGCCAGCAGCTGGGAAGAGGGTACCGGGGAGCTGTTTTTT	CASSWEEGTGELFF
TRBJ2-5	-	TRBV27	-	TGTGCCAGCAGTTTTAAGGGGATTGGTTTGAGGGCCCAGTACTTC	CASSFKGIGLRAQYF
TRBJ1-1	TRBD1	TRBV6-5	few	TGTGCCAGCAGTTACGAACAGGGGGCAACTGAAGCTTTCTTT	CASSYEQGATEAFF
TRBJ1-2	-	TRBV28	-	TGTGCCAGCAGCTTGGCTGAGGGGTTAGGGGGCTACACCTTC	CASSLAEGLGGYTF
TRBJ2-3	TRBD2	TRBV10-3	-	TGTGCCATCACCATAGCGGGAGCTTCCCCGAGCACAGATACGCAGTATTTT	CAITIAGASPSTDTQYF
TRBJ2-7	TRBD1	TRBV29-1	many	TGCAGCGTTAGACAGGGGCACGAGCAGTACTTC	CSVRQGHEQYF
TRBJ1-1	-	TRBV7-3	-	TGTGCCAGCAGCACCTCGACAGGGAACACTGAAGCTTTCTTT	CASSTSTGNTEAFF
TRBJ2-1	-	TRBV21-1	many	TGTGCCAGCAGTCACAGGACTAGCGGGATAGGCTCCTACAATGAGCAGTTCTTC	CASSHRTSGIGSYNEQFF
TRBJ2-5	-	TRBV5-1	-	TGCGCCAGCAGCCCCTATTTCGGAGGGGGCGAACAAGAGACCCAGTACTTC	CASSPYFGGGEQETQYF
TRBJ1-1	-	TRBV6-5	-	TGTGCCAGCCGGGCCCCCAACGGTAACACTGAAGCTTTCTTT	CASRAPNGNTEAFF
TRBJ2-6	TRBD1	TRBV18	-	TGTGCCAGCTCACCACGCGCCACAGGGGGCTCTATCTCTGGGGCCAACGTCCTGACTTTC	CASSPRATGGSISGANVLTF
TRBJ2-1	TRBD1	TRBV7-9	-	TGTGCCAGCAGCCCAATTCCGGGACAGGCCCCTATCTCCTACAATGAGCAGTTCTTC	CASSPIPGQAPISYNEQFF
TRBJ2-3	-	TRBV4-2	-	TGTGCCAGCAGCCAAGACAGGGGAAGCACAGATACGCAGTATTTT	CASSQDRGSTDTQYF
TRBJ2-1	-	TRBV2	-	TGTGCCAGCAGTCCCTACGAGGGGTTCGGCAATGAGCAGTTCTTC	CASSPYEGFGNEQFF
TRBJ2-3	-	TRBV7-3	-	TGTGCCAGCAGCTTCTTAGCGGCTAGCACAGATACGCAGTATTTT	CASSFLAASTDTQYF